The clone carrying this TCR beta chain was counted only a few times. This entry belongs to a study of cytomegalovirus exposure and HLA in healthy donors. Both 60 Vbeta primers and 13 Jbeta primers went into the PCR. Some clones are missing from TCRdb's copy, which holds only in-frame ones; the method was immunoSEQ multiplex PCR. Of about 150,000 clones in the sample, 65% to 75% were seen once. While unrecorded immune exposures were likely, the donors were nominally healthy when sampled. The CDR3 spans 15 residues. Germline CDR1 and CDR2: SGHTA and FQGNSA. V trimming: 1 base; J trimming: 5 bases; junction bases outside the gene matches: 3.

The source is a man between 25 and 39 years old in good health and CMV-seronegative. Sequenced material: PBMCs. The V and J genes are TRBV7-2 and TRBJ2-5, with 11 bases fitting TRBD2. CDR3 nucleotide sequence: TGTGCCAGCAGCTTAGTAGCGGGGGGGCGTGAGACCCAGTACTTC. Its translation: CASSLVAGGRETQYF.